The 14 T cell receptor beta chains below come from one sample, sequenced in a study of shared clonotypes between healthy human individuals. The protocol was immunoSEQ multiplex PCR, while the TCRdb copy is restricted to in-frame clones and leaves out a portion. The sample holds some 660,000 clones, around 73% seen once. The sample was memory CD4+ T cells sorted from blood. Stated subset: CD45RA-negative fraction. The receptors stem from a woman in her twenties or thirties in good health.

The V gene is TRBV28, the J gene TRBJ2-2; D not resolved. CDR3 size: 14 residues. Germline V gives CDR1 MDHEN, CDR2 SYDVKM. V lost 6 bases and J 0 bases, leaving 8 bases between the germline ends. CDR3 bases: TGTGCCAGCAGCCAAATCGCGAACACCGGGGAGCTGTTTTTT. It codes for CASSQIANTGELFF. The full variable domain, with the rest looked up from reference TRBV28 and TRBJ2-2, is DVKVTQSSRYLVKRTGEKVFLECVQDMDHENMFWYRQDPGLGLRLIYFSYDVKMKEKGDIPEGYSVSREKKERFSLILESASTNQTSMYLCASSQIANTGELFFGEGSRLTVL.

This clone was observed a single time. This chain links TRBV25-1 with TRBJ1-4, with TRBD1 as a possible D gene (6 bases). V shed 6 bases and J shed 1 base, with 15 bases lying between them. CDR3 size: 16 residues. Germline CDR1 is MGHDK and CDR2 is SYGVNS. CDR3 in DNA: TGTGCCAGCAGCAACCCCCCGGGACAAACTAATGAAAAACTGTTTTTT. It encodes CASSNPPGQTNEKLFF.

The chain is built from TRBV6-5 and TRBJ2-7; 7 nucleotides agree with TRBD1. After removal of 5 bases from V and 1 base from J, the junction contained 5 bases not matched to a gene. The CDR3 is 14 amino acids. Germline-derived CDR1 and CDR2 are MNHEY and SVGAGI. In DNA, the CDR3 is TGTGCCAGCAGTCGGACAGGCACGTCCTACGAGCAGTACTTC. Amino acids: CASSRTGTSYEQYF.

The CDR3 loop reads CASSLSAGDGKLFF. DNA for the CDR3: TGTGCCAGCAGTTTAAGCGCAGGCGACGGAAAACTGTTTTTT. V gene TRBV28 combines with J gene TRBJ1-4; D uncertain. Germline V gene sequence: CDR1 MDHEN, CDR2 SYDVKM. The V and J ends lost 2 bases and 10 bases respectively, with 14 bases between them. The CDR3 is 14 amino acids.

CDR3 nucleotide sequence: TGTGCCACCGAAAGAGGAGGCGAGCAGTACTTC. Translated: CATERGGEQYF. The chain is built from TRBV28 and TRBJ2-7; perhaps TRBD2 as D (5 bases). There are 11 residues in the CDR3. V was trimmed by 10 bases and J by 6 bases, leaving 13 bases between them. In germline, CDR1 is MDHEN, CDR2 SYDVKM.

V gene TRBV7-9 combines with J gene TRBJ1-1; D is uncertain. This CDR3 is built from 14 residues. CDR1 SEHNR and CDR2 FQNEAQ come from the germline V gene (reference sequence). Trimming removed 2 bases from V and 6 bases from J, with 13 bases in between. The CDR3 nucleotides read TGTGCCAGCAGCTTATCTCAGGTCGTCGCTGAAGCTTTCTTT. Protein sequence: CASSLSQVVAEAFF. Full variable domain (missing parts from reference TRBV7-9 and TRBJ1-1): DTGVSQNPRHKITKRGQNVTFRCDPISEHNRLYWYRQTLGQGPEFLTYFQNEAQLEKSRLLSDRFSAERPKGSFSTLEIQRTEQGDSAMYLCASSLSQVVAEAFFGQGTRLTVV.

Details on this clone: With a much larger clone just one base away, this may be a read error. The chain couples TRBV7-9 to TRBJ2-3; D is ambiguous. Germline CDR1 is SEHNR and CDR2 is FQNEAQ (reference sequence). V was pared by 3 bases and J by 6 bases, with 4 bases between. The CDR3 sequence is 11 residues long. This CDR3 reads CASSLWDTQYF. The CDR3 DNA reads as TGTGCCAGCAGCTTGTGGGATACGCAGTATTTT.

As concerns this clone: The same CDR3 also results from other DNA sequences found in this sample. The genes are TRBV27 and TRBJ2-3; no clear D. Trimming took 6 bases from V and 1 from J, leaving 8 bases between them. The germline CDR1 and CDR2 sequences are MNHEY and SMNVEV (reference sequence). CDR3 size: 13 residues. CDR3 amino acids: CASSSLGTDTQYF. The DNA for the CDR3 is TGTGCCAGCAGCAGCTTAGGCACAGATACGCAGTATTTT.

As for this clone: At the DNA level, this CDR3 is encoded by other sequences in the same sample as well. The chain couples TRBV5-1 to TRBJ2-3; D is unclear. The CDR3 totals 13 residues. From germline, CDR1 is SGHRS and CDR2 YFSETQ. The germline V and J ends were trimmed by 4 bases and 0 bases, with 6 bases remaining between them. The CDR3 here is CASSPPSTDTQYF. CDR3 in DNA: TGCGCCAGCAGCCCTCCCAGCACAGATACGCAGTATTTT.

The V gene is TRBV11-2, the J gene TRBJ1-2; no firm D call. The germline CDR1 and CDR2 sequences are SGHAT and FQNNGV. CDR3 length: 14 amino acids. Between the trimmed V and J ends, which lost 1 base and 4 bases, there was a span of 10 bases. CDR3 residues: CASSLGRGLYGYTF. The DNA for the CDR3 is TGTGCCAGCAGCTTAGGACGGGGTCTCTATGGCTACACCTTC.

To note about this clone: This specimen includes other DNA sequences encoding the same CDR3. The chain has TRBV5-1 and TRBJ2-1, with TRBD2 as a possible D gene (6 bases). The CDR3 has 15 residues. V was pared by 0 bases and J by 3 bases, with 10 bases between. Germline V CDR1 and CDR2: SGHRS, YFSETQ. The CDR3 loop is CASSLDSGLYNEQFF. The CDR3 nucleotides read TGCGCCAGCAGCTTGGATAGCGGCCTCTACAATGAGCAGTTCTTC.

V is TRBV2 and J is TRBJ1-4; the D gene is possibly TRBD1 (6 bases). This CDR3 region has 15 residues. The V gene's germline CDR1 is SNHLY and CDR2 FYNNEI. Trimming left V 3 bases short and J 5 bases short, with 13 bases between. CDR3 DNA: TGTGCCAGCAGTGACCTGGGGCAGGGGAATGAAAAACTGTTTTTT. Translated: CASSDLGQGNEKLFF.

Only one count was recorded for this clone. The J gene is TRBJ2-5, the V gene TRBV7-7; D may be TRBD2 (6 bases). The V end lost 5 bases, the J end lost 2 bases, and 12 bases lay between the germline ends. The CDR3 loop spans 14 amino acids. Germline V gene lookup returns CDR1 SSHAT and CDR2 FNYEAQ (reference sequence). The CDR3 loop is CASSPRTNQETQYF. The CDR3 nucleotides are TGTGCCAGCAGCCCTCGGACTAATCAAGAGACCCAGTACTTC.

The CDR3, as DNA: TGTGCCAGCACCGATGGGGGACAGCCAATCTCTGGGGCCAACGTCCTGACTTTC. It specifies CASTDGGQPISGANVLTF. The V and J genes are TRBV7-9 and TRBJ2-6, with TRBD1 matching 7 bases. With V trimmed by 7 bases and J by 0 bases, 12 bases remained unmatched. CDR1 is SEHNR and CDR2 is FQNEAQ in the germline V gene (reference sequence). This CDR3 is 18 amino acids long.